Listed below are T cell receptor beta chains from one sample, sequenced in a study of blood T cell repertoires in COVID-19. The data were produced by immunoSEQ multiplex PCR, yet TCRdb's version contains in-frame clones alone and is incomplete. Here the sample spans around 200,000 clones, 80% to 90% being singletons. Material: peripheral blood. The receptors here all came from a man aged 55 to 70 who had recovered from COVID-19. Both conserved end residues are trimmed from each CDR3. The size field is filled for only some rows; it gives once, few, many or a size class.

clone_size: .; v_call: TRBV6-6; cdr3_aa: ASNTQGDSGANVLT
clone_size: few; v_call: TRBV19; cdr3_aa: ASRPTGGGYEQY
clone_size: .; v_call: TRBV28; cdr3_aa: ASSLFPGAMNTEAF
clone_size: .; v_call: TRBV6-5; cdr3_aa: ASSYLPGDQPQH
clone_size: .; v_call: TRBV7-2; cdr3_aa: ASRGLAGYGYT
clone_size: .; v_call: TRBV5-1; cdr3_aa: ASSLVQEVGFEKLF
clone_size: once; v_call: TRBV29-1; cdr3_aa: SVEDRQGRWSSPYGYT
clone_size: .; v_call: TRBV30; cdr3_aa: AWALTGAEPQH
clone_size: once; v_call: TRBV14; cdr3_aa: ASSPRLAVSDTQY
clone_size: .; v_call: TRBV11-2; cdr3_aa: ASSLALAGGLGEQY
clone_size: few; v_call: TRBV7-9; cdr3_aa: ASSHETGEKLF
clone_size: .; v_call: TRBV5-1; cdr3_aa: ASSPQGNYGYT
clone_size: .; v_call: TRBV27; cdr3_aa: ASSFTTGSYT
clone_size: .; v_call: TRBV9; cdr3_aa: ASSGAPSGTDTQY
clone_size: many; v_call: TRBV21-1; cdr3_aa: ASSKVAGAGNVYEQY
clone_size: .; v_call: TRBV30; cdr3_aa: AWSGGGGNEQF
clone_size: .; v_call: TRBV3-1/TRBV3-2; cdr3_aa: ASSQSGQGGEQY
clone_size: .; v_call: TRBV6-5; cdr3_aa: ASSYSIATGWPQH
clone_size: .; v_call: TRBV5-4; cdr3_aa: ASTIKSGSFTRGLSEQY
clone_size: .; v_call: TRBV3-1/TRBV3-2; cdr3_aa: ASSQDGHGQY
clone_size: .; v_call: TRBV5-5; cdr3_aa: ASSSSGTERLYGYT
clone_size: .; v_call: TRBV18; cdr3_aa: ASSGLAGGPPNTGELF
clone_size: .; v_call: TRBV7-8; cdr3_aa: ASSLEPRTGGNQPQH
clone_size: .; v_call: TRBV14; cdr3_aa: ASSPMGAGETQY
clone_size: once; v_call: TRBV6-5; cdr3_aa: ASSYSPNEQF